The T cell receptor beta chain described here comes from a study of radiation and T cells in renal cell carcinoma. Germline V lookup: CDR1 KGHSH, CDR2 LQKENI. The CDR3 contains 13 residues. V was trimmed by 5 bases and J by 7 bases, leaving 14 bases between them. The time point denotes: blood 2 weeks post-SBRT. Treatment noted: 15 Gy SBRT to primary tumor, nephrectomy 4 weeks later. This clone appeared a single time. Sequencing was performed with immunoSEQ multiplex PCR; in TCRdb, only in-frame clones are kept and a portion is missing. The sample yields 150,000 to 160,000 clones, roughly 90% seen once.

The clonotype comes from a woman aged 45 to 65 with renal cell carcinoma. The sequenced sample was blood, obtained from a patient whose treatment included radiotherapy and nephrectomy. V is TRBV18 and J is TRBJ1-1; D might be TRBD1 (6 bases). CDR3 in amino acids: CASSFSGVGEAFF. In nucleotides, the CDR3 is TGTGCCAGCTCATTTTCAGGGGTCGGTGAAGCTTTCTTT.